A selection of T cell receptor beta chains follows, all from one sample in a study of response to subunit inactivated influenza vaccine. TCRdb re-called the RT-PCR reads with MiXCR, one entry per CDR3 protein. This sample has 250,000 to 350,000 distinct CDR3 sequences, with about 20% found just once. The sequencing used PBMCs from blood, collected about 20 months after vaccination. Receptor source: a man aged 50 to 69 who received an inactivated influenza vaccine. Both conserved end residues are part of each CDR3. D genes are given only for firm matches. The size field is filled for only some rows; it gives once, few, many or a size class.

cdr3_nt: TGCGCCAGCAGACCCGGGCCTGCCCCTGAAAAACTGTTTTTT; cdr3_aa: CASRPGPAPEKLFF; j_call: TRBJ1-4; clone_size: many; d_call: .; v_call: TRBV10-2
cdr3_nt: TGTGCCAGCAGCCCGGGCACTGGGCCTGGAAACACCATATATTTT; cdr3_aa: CASSPGTGPGNTIYF; j_call: TRBJ1-3; clone_size: many; d_call: .; v_call: TRBV9
cdr3_nt: TGCAGTGCTAGAGATGGTAATGCAGGGTTCGGTAACACTGAAGCTTTCTTT; cdr3_aa: CSARDGNAGFGNTEAFF; j_call: TRBJ1-1; clone_size: once; d_call: .; v_call: TRBV20-1
cdr3_nt: TGCGCCAGCAGCCAAGCGACAGGGGTTATGAACACTGAAGCTTTCTTT; cdr3_aa: CASSQATGVMNTEAFF; j_call: TRBJ1-1; clone_size: many; d_call: TRBD1; v_call: TRBV4-1
cdr3_nt: TGCGCCAGCAGCCAAGTCGACTGGGGCACTGAAGCTTTCTTT; cdr3_aa: CASSQVDWGTEAFF; j_call: TRBJ1-1; clone_size: many; d_call: .; v_call: TRBV4-1
cdr3_nt: TGTGCCAGCAGCGGGACAGAGCCATATAATTCACCCCTCCACTTT; cdr3_aa: CASSGTEPYNSPLHF; j_call: TRBJ1-6; clone_size: .; d_call: TRBD1; v_call: TRBV2
cdr3_nt: TGTGCCAGCAGAAGACAGGGGGCCGGGACCGGGGAGCTGTTTTTT; cdr3_aa: CASRRQGAGTGELFF; j_call: TRBJ2-2; clone_size: few; d_call: TRBD1; v_call: TRBV12-3/TRBV12-4
cdr3_nt: TGTGCCAGCAGACTAGGGGGTTACAATGAGCAGTTCTTC; cdr3_aa: CASRLGGYNEQFF; j_call: TRBJ2-1; clone_size: .; d_call: .; v_call: TRBV12-3/TRBV12-4
cdr3_nt: TGTGCCAGCAGCGTAGTGGGGGAGCGATACAATGAGCAGTTCTTC; cdr3_aa: CASSVVGERYNEQFF; j_call: TRBJ2-1; clone_size: .; d_call: .; v_call: TRBV9
cdr3_nt: TGTGCCAGCCACAGGGGGCGACTTACGACGAACACTGAAGCTTTCTTT; cdr3_aa: CASHRGRLTTNTEAFF; j_call: TRBJ1-1; clone_size: many; d_call: TRBD1; v_call: TRBV2
cdr3_nt: TGCGCCAGCAGCCAAGATAACCAGCCCGCTAACTATGGCTACACCTTC; cdr3_aa: CASSQDNQPANYGYTF; j_call: TRBJ1-2; clone_size: many; d_call: .; v_call: TRBV4-3
cdr3_nt: TGTGCCAGCAGCCTGAGGGGACAGGGTGTCCAAGAGACCCAGTACTTC; cdr3_aa: CASSLRGQGVQETQYF; j_call: TRBJ2-5; clone_size: .; d_call: TRBD1; v_call: TRBV11-2
cdr3_nt: TGTGCCACCCAGGGGACAATTGCAAATCAGCCCCAGCATTTT; cdr3_aa: CATQGTIANQPQHF; j_call: TRBJ1-5; clone_size: few; d_call: .; v_call: TRBV10-3
cdr3_nt: TGTGCCAGCTCACCAGGGATGTTGGGTGAGCAGTACTTC; cdr3_aa: CASSPGMLGEQYF; j_call: TRBJ2-7; clone_size: .; d_call: .; v_call: TRBV18
cdr3_nt: TGCGCCAGCAGCTCCAATGGTAACGGAAACACCATATATTTT; cdr3_aa: CASSSNGNGNTIYF; j_call: TRBJ1-3; clone_size: .; d_call: .; v_call: TRBV5-1
cdr3_nt: TGTGCCAGCAGTTTGTCAGAAAATCAGCCCCAGCATTTT; cdr3_aa: CASSLSENQPQHF; j_call: TRBJ1-5; clone_size: few; d_call: .; v_call: TRBV12-3/TRBV12-4
cdr3_nt: TGTGCCAGCAGTGGGCCTGGGGGGACAGGAATCATGAACACTGAAGCTTTCTTT; cdr3_aa: CASSGPGGTGIMNTEAFF; j_call: TRBJ1-1; clone_size: .; d_call: TRBD1; v_call: TRBV2
cdr3_nt: TGTGCCAGCAGTACAGGGACCTACACTGAAGCTTTCTTT; cdr3_aa: CASSTGTYTEAFF; j_call: TRBJ1-1; clone_size: .; d_call: .; v_call: TRBV7-2
cdr3_nt: TGTGCCAGCAGCCAGGACGGACCAACTAATGAAAAACTGTTTTTT; cdr3_aa: CASSQDGPTNEKLFF; j_call: TRBJ1-4; clone_size: few; d_call: .; v_call: TRBV5-4